This T cell receptor (beta chain) was identified during a study of glioma-infiltrating T cells after dendritic cell vaccination. V dropped 4 bases and J dropped 4; count of bases not matched to a gene: 4. There are 14 residues in the CDR3. Germline V lookup: CDR1 SNHLY, CDR2 FYNNEI. Noted time point: after dendritic cell vaccination, including at tumor progression/relapse. No glioblastoma patient carried an isocitrate dehydrogenase mutation. General study findings and limits: Higher pretreatment TIL content predicted longer progression-free time and survival.

A word on this clone: The antigen is unknown.

The primer mix had 60 V beta and 13 J beta primers. Some clones are missing from TCRdb's copy, which holds only in-frame ones; the method was immunoSEQ multiplex PCR. The sample consists of approximately 10,000 clones, around 84% of them appearing once. This sequence was found in a human donor with glioblastoma. The rearrangement links TRBV2 to TRBJ2-7; 10 bases match TRBD1. The sample in question was blood, obtained after dendritic cell vaccination. This CDR3 reads CASSADRGVYEQYF. CDR3 DNA sequence: TGTGCCAGCAGTGCGGACAGGGGGGTTTACGAGCAGTACTTC.